The 29 T cell receptor beta chains given below trace back to one sample, sequenced in a study of CD8+ T cells in alopecia areata. Extracted RNA was reverse transcribed, and the resulting cDNA served as sequencing template. Generated by immunoSEQ multiplex PCR, the TCRdb table keeps only in-frame clones and is missing some. The sample comprises 140,000 to 150,000 clones, about 56% of which are singletons, and about 16% rests with the top ten. Treatment noted: oral pan-JAK inhibitor, 5-10 mg twice daily. Sequencing was performed on CD8+ T cells sorted from blood, taken at week 4, from a patient treated with tofacitinib. These receptors came from a human donor with alopecia areata.

This chain links TRBV7-2 with TRBJ2-3, with D perhaps TRBD2 (5 bases). CDR3 length: 15 amino acids. The germline V gene has CDR1 SGHTA and CDR2 FQGNSA. V was clipped by 1 base and J by 4 bases, with 12 bases between them. The CDR3 loop reads CASSLDGSSADTQYF. CDR3 coding DNA: TGTGCCAGCAGCTTAGATGGGAGTAGCGCAGATACGCAGTATTTT.

This clone was observed a handful of times. The chain uses TRBV30 and TRBJ1-5; D unclear. The CDR3 extends over 12 amino acids. Germline lookup yields CDR1 GTSNPN and CDR2 SVGIG (reference sequence). Trimming cost V 1 base and J 5 bases, with 6 bases left between them. CDR3 bases: TGTGCCTGGAGTGCCGAGGATCAGCCCCAGCATTTT. This codes for CAWSAEDQPQHF.

V gene TRBV4-1 combines with J gene TRBJ2-7; TRBD2 is a possible D gene (6 bases). Germline CDR1 MGHRA, CDR2 YSYEKL. V was clipped by 2 bases and J by 3 bases, with 20 bases between them. The CDR3 is made up of 17 amino acids. The chain's CDR3 is CASSQILIGGDHYEQYF. CDR3 sequence (DNA): TGCGCCAGCAGCCAAATCCTCATCGGGGGAGACCACTACGAGCAGTACTTC.

The rearrangement links TRBV27 to TRBJ2-7, with a weak D call TRBD1 (6 bases). This CDR3 has 12 amino acids. Trimming cost V 5 bases and J 12 bases, with 17 bases left between them. In germline, CDR1 is MNHEY, CDR2 SMNVEV (reference sequence). CDR3 residues: CASSPRNRARYF. CDR3 nucleotide sequence: TGTGCCAGCAGTCCCCGAAACAGGGCGAGGTACTTC.

In its sample, this clone was seen a few times. The rearrangement uses TRBV19 and TRBJ1-5; no clear D gene. Trimming cost V 7 bases and J 5 bases, with 9 bases left between them. CDR3 size: 12 residues. Per the germline V gene, CDR1 is LNHDA and CDR2 is SQIVND (reference sequence). CDR3 in DNA: TGTGCCAGTAACCAACCTGATCAGCCCCAGCATTTT. Translating gives CASNQPDQPQHF.

The V call is TRBV4-1, the J call TRBJ2-7; D perhaps matches TRBD2 (5 bases). V was trimmed by 1 base and J by 2 bases, leaving 12 bases between them. The CDR3 runs 15 residues. The germline gives CDR1 MGHRA, CDR2 YSYEKL. This CDR3 is CASSQVRGRPYEQYF. The CDR3 coding sequence is TGCGCCAGCAGCCAAGTGAGAGGGCGGCCCTACGAGCAGTACTTC.

This clone has a single count. J is TRBJ1-6 and V is TRBV27; 7 bases are shared with TRBD1. Germline V gene lookup returns CDR1 MNHEY and CDR2 SMNVEV (reference sequence). This CDR3 is 14 amino acids long. J was trimmed by 6 bases and V by 6 bases; bases with no gene match: 5. The CDR3 nucleotides read TGTGCCAGCAGGATGACAGGGAGTAATTCACCCCTCCACTTT. It is translated as CASRMTGSNSPLHF.

This chain joins TRBV7-6 and TRBJ2-7; a weak D match, TRBD2 (6 bases). V was cut by 4 bases and J by 5 bases, with 15 bases left in between. There are 14 residues in the CDR3. Germline V gives CDR1 SGHVS, CDR2 FNYEAQ. CDR3 coding DNA: TGTGCCAGCAGCTCGCGTTTGCCGGGGGACGAGCAGTACTTC. Its translation is CASSSRLPGDEQYF.

A word on this clone: This same CDR3 is encoded by further DNA sequences in the sample. The chain joins TRBV29-1 to TRBJ2-2; D is unclear. V lost 2 bases, J lost 4 bases, and 5 bases lay in between. This CDR3 comprises 12 residues. The germline gives CDR1 SQVTM, CDR2 ANQGSEA. DNA for the CDR3: TGCAGCGTTGAACCTGGCACCGGGGAGCTGTTTTTT. Protein product: CSVEPGTGELFF.

CDR3 sequence (DNA): TGCAGCGTTTCCGAAGAGACCCAGTACTTC. Its translation: CSVSEETQYF. The chain combines TRBV29-1 with TRBJ2-5, with D unresolved. V gave up 5 bases and J gave up 3 bases, with 4 bases separating them. The CDR3 covers 10 residues. Germline CDR1 and CDR2: SQVTM and ANQGSEA.

The CDR3 DNA follows: TGTGCCACCAGCCCCGGGACGGAGCAGTTCTTC. Translating it yields CATSPGTEQFF. This sequence joins TRBV15 and TRBJ2-1; tentatively, D is TRBD1 or TRBD2 (5 bases each). The CDR3 runs 11 residues. Germline CDR1 LNHNV, CDR2 YYDKDF (reference sequence). Deletions cut 5 bases from V and 10 bases from J, with 9 bases between.

This chain uses TRBV14 with TRBJ2-3, with 15 nucleotides matching TRBD2. With 0 bases clipped from V and 7 bases from J, the junction kept 11 bases outside the gene matches. Germline assignment: CDR1 SGHDN and CDR2 FVKESK. CDR3 length: 19 residues. CDR3 loop: CASSQDGLAGGPVRNTQYF. CDR3 nucleotide sequence: TGTGCCAGCAGCCAAGACGGACTAGCGGGGGGGCCGGTGAGAAATACGCAGTATTTT.

The V and J genes are TRBV6-6 and TRBJ2-7; D call uncertain. CDR1 is MNHNY, CDR2 SVGAGI, per germline (reference sequence). The V gene lost 2 bases and the J gene lost 0 bases, with 8 bases spanning the gap. This CDR3 spans 14 amino acids. DNA for the CDR3: TGTGCCAGCAGTTACGGTGCAAGCTCCTACGAGCAGTACTTC. Its translation is CASSYGASSYEQYF.

The chain links TRBV30 to TRBJ2-7; D is unresolved. The CDR3 sequence is 12 residues long. In germline, CDR1 is GTSNPN, CDR2 SVGIG (reference sequence). Trimming pared 3 bases from V and 4 bases from J, leaving 10 bases between. In DNA form, the CDR3 reads TGTGCCTGGAGACACAGTTCGTACGAGCAGTACTTC. It encodes CAWRHSSYEQYF. Full variable domain (outside the CDR3, taken from reference TRBV30 and TRBJ2-7): SQTIHQWPATLVQPVGSPLSLECTVEGTSNPNLYWYRQAAGRGLQLLFYSVGIGQISSEVPQNLSASRPQDRQFILSSKKLLLSDSGFYLCAWRHSSYEQYFGPGTRLTVT.

In this sample, this clone turned up many times. The V call is TRBV29-1, the J call TRBJ2-7, with TRBD2 matching 8 bases. Germline V gene lookup returns CDR1 SQVTM and CDR2 ANQGSEA. J was trimmed by 0 bases and V by 6 bases; bases with no gene match: 10. This CDR3 has 15 residues. The CDR3 is CSVAGGAGSSYEQYF. CDR3 DNA: TGCAGCGTCGCGGGGGGAGCGGGAAGCTCCTACGAGCAGTACTTC.

This rearrangement joins TRBV27 to TRBJ2-7; 11 nucleotides line up with TRBD2. The J segment lost 5 bases and the V segment lost 7 bases, leaving 13 bases of the junction unmatched. This CDR3 has 16 residues. Germline-derived CDR1 and CDR2 are MNHEY and SMNVEV (reference sequence). In DNA form, the CDR3 reads TGTGCCAGCACCTATAGCGGGGGGGCCCAATCCCACGAGCAGTACTTC. Protein sequence: CASTYSGGAQSHEQYF.

Comment on this clone: Other DNA variants within this sample encode the same CDR3. For the CDR3, the DNA is TGTGCCAGCAGTGAAGGACTCTCCTACGAGCAGTACTTC. Translation: CASSEGLSYEQYF. The rearrangement links TRBV6-1 to TRBJ2-7; D is undetermined. Between the trimmed V and J ends, which lost 1 base and 0 bases, there was a span of 4 bases. Germline loops: CDR1 MNHNS, CDR2 SASEGT. The CDR3 has 13 amino acids.

The chain links TRBV7-6 to TRBJ2-7; D is possibly TRBD1 or TRBD2 (5 bases each). The CDR3 is 16 residues long. V lost 5 bases to trimming and J lost 2 bases, with 19 bases between them. Germline CDR1 reads SGHVS; CDR2 reads FNYEAQ. The CDR3 DNA is TGTGCCAGCAGCCCCCTCCAGGGAGAAAGCACCTACGAGCAGTACTTC. It encodes CASSPLQGESTYEQYF.

This chain links TRBV27 with TRBJ1-4, with D possibly being TRBD1 (5 bases). The CDR3 runs 14 residues. V was trimmed by 3 bases and J by 5 bases, leaving 10 bases between them. Germline CDR1 MNHEY, CDR2 SMNVEV (reference sequence). The CDR3 loop is CASSFGGVNEKLFF. CDR3 DNA sequence: TGTGCCAGCAGTTTTGGGGGTGTAAATGAAAAACTGTTTTTT.

The chain links TRBV27 to TRBJ2-2; D is possibly TRBD1 or TRBD2 (6 bases each). V lost 5 bases to trimming and J lost 7 bases, with 20 bases between them. Germline values: CDR1 MNHEY, CDR2 SMNVEV (reference sequence). This CDR3 is 16 amino acids long. The CDR3 is CASSPPLGGTVGELFF. The CDR3 DNA follows: TGTGCCAGCAGTCCGCCTCTAGGGGGGACTGTCGGGGAGCTGTTTTTT.

The chain joins TRBV2 to TRBJ1-1; possibly TRBD1 for D (5 bases). This CDR3 region has 12 residues. Between the trimmed V and J ends, which lost 2 bases and 5 bases, there was a span of 6 bases. Germline assignment: CDR1 SNHLY and CDR2 FYNNEI. The CDR3 nucleotides read TGTGCCAGCAGTGAACAGGGTACTGAAGCTTTCTTT. Translating gives CASSEQGTEAFF.

This clone was recorded a few times. The chain's CDR3 is CASSLGWDRGDQPQHF. CDR3 nucleotide sequence: TGTGCCAGCAGCTTAGGGTGGGACAGAGGGGATCAGCCCCAGCATTTT. The J gene is TRBJ1-5, the V gene TRBV7-9; 7 nucleotides match TRBD1. V shed 1 base and J 5 bases; nucleotides not matched to a gene: 8. This CDR3 has 16 residues. Germline V CDR1 and CDR2: SEHNR, FQNEAQ (reference sequence).

The chain is built from TRBV5-6 and TRBJ2-2, with 9 bases fitting TRBD1. CDR3 length equals 16 residues. The V gene's germline CDR1 is SGHDT and CDR2 YYEEEE. The trim removed 0 bases at V and 5 bases at J, leaving 5 bases unmatched. For the CDR3, the DNA is TGTGCCAGCAGCTTGGGGACAGGGGTAATAACCGGGGAGCTGTTTTTT. This sequence encodes CASSLGTGVITGELFF.

V and J are TRBV5-6 and TRBJ2-5; D gene unclear. The V end was cut by 2 bases, the J end by 4 bases, with 12 bases between. The CDR3 runs 14 residues. Germline V lookup: CDR1 SGHDT, CDR2 YYEEEE. DNA of the CDR3: TGTGCCAGCAGCTTTTCGGCCGCCTCAGAGACCCAGTACTTC. Translated: CASSFSAASETQYF.

This clone came up a few times. This chain joins TRBV4-3 and TRBJ2-1; D is perhaps TRBD2 (6 bases). The CDR3 covers 17 residues. Germline V CDR1 and CDR2: LGHNA, YSLEER. V was pared by 5 bases and J by 0 bases, with 17 bases between. The CDR3 spells CASSSSTRPSSYNEQFF. CDR3 nucleotides: TGCGCCAGCAGCTCCTCGACTAGACCCAGCTCCTACAATGAGCAGTTCTTC.

This chain uses TRBV5-1 with TRBJ2-7; 10 positions match TRBD1. This CDR3 is 19 amino acids long. The V segment lost 0 bases and the J segment 5 bases; nucleotides outside the gene matches: 17. The germline V gene has CDR1 SGHRS and CDR2 YFSETQ. The CDR3 nucleotides are TGCGCCAGCAGCTTGGTCTTTATAAGGTCGGGACAGGGGTTCCACGAGCAGTACTTC. Translated, it gives CASSLVFIRSGQGFHEQYF.

This clone was seen a single time. The J gene is TRBJ2-7, the V gene TRBV7-9; 7 nucleotides match TRBD2. The junction had 6 bases not matched to a gene; V was cut back by 8 bases and J by 2 bases. This CDR3 region has 13 residues. Germline CDR1 SEHNR, CDR2 FQNEAQ (reference sequence). The CDR3 DNA is TGTGCCAGCCGGGAGGACGGGGCCTACGAGCAGTACTTC. Protein product: CASREDGAYEQYF.

This clone came up a few times. The chain combines TRBV5-1 with TRBJ1-1; D remains unclear. Trimming cost V 7 bases and J 5 bases, with 12 bases left between them. Germline V gene data show CDR1 as SGHRS and CDR2 as YFSETQ. The CDR3 loop spans 12 amino acids. The CDR3 here is CASSLYGTEAFF. The CDR3 DNA is TGCGCCAGCTCCTTATATGGGACTGAAGCTTTCTTT.

V and J are TRBV5-6 and TRBJ2-1; no reliable D call. This CDR3 is 12 amino acids long. CDR1 is SGHDT, CDR2 YYEEEE, per germline. The ends were cut back, 3 bases at V and 8 bases at J, with 9 bases in the middle. Written as DNA, the CDR3 is TGTGCCAGCAGCTCCCAGACCCATGAGCAGTTCTTC. It encodes CASSSQTHEQFF.